This entry lists 11 T cell receptor beta chains sequenced from one sample in a study of T cells in Graves' hyperthyroidism and ophthalmopathy (dated by TCRdb to about 2019). Library creation used multiplex PCR. Sequencing was performed on an Illumina HiSeq 2000. Amplification of TCR beta CDR3 regions was carried out from RNA transcripts. The first round of RT-PCR for the TCR CDR3 was performed with the HTBI primer set and the Qiagen OneStep RT-PCR kit. The public reads were reanalyzed by TCRdb: fastp trimming at Q25, MiXCR alignment, in-frame beta chains only. Rows matching on CDR3 protein sequence are summarized as one entry with the most common DNA and genes. The table for this sample lists 250,000 to 300,000 distinct CDR3 sequences; roughly 19% of them were counted only once. The ten largest make up 35% to 45% of the sample. The specimen was blood. The receptors here all came from a man aged 45-60 years with Graves' ophthalmopathy.

A word on this clonotype: This clone may be a read error of a much larger clone one base away. The chain employs TRBV4-2 and TRBJ1-2, with 7 bases identical to TRBD1. Unmatched junction bases numbered 15, after V lost 4 bases and J lost 7 bases. This CDR3 is built from 16 residues. Germline lookup yields CDR1 LGHNA and CDR2 YNFKEQ. Here the CDR3 DNA reads TGTGCCAGCAGCCGAGATTTGTCCCGACAGGGCAGTGGCTACACCTTC. Protein sequence: CASSRDLSRQGSGYTF.

The chain uses TRBV7-9 and TRBJ2-4; D unclear. This CDR3 comprises 12 residues. V was pared by 5 bases and J by 5 bases, with 7 bases between. Germline values: CDR1 SEHNR, CDR2 FQNEAQ (reference sequence). CDR3 DNA sequence: TGTGCCAGCAGCCCCCGGGAAAACATTCAGTACTTC. It yields the protein CASSPRENIQYF.

This clonotype was observed at least ten times. V is TRBV11-2 and J is TRBJ1-3; D unclear. Germline CDR1 SGHAT, CDR2 FQNNGV. The germline V and J ends were trimmed by 5 bases and 3 bases, with 5 bases remaining between them. CDR3 length: 12 residues. Here the CDR3 reads CASSMYGNTIYF. The DNA of the CDR3 is TGTGCCAGCAGCATGTATGGAAACACCATATATTTT.

This clonotype was recorded many times. This may be a read error, as it is one base from a much larger clone. This chain connects TRBV7-9 to TRBJ2-7; unclear D gene. This CDR3 region has 11 residues. V lost 0 bases and J lost 6, with 3 bases in between. Germline V gene lookup returns CDR1 SEHNR and CDR2 FQNEAQ (reference sequence). DNA for the CDR3: TGTGCCAGCAGCTTAGCAGCCGAGCAGTACTTC. It encodes CASSLAAEQYF.

J is TRBJ2-7 and V is TRBV27; D might be TRBD1 (5 bases). Germline values: CDR1 MNHEY, CDR2 SMNVEV (reference sequence). CDR3 length: 19 residues. Trimming removed 0 bases from V and 2 bases from J, with 23 bases in between. CDR3 sequence (DNA): TGTGCCAGCAGTTTATCGGGGCGTGTGCCCCAAGGGCGAGCCTACGAGCAGTACTTC. Translation: CASSLSGRVPQGRAYEQYF.

Ten or more counts support this clonotype. This chain connects TRBV5-1 to TRBJ2-2; 8 bases are shared with TRBD2. CDR3 length: 16 residues. CDR1 and CDR2 (germline): SGHRS, YFSETQ. After removal of 7 bases from V and 0 bases from J, the junction contained 8 bases not matched to a gene. The CDR3 region has the DNA TGCGCCAGCTCTACTAGCGGCCCTGCGAACACCGGGGAGCTGTTTTTT. Its translation is CASSTSGPANTGELFF.

As for this clonotype: Likely a read error: the CDR3 ends without its conserved phenylalanine or tryptophan. The chain joins TRBV28 to TRBJ2-7; 7 bases are shared with TRBD2. This CDR3 contains 13 residues. The trim removed 6 bases at V and 3 bases at J, leaving 5 bases unmatched. Germline V CDR1 and CDR2: MDHEN, SYDVKM. The CDR3 loop reads CASRTGLDYEQYL. CDR3 DNA sequence: TGTGCCAGCAGAACCGGACTAGACTACGAGCAGTACCTC.

The CDR3: CASSLSKTEAFF. CDR3 bases: TGTGCCAGCAGTTTATCCAAAACTGAAGCTTTCTTT. The chain joins TRBV28 to TRBJ1-1; D not certain. Trimming stripped 1 base from V and 5 bases from J, with 5 bases between. Looked up from germline, CDR1 is MDHEN and CDR2 is SYDVKM. The CDR3 sequence is 12 residues long.

This rearrangement joins TRBV7-8 to TRBJ1-4; 11 bases are a match to TRBD1. This CDR3 region has 15 residues. Germline V gene data show CDR1 as SGHVS and CDR2 as FQNEAQ. The junction had 6 bases not matched to a gene; V was cut back by 5 bases and J by 7 bases. CDR3 nucleotide sequence: TGTGCCAGCAGCGCCCCGGGACAGGGGGTTGAAAAACTGTTTTTT. The encoded protein is CASSAPGQGVEKLFF. Full variable domain (outside the CDR3, taken from reference TRBV7-8 and TRBJ1-4): GAGVSQSPRYKVAKRGQDVALRCDPISGHVSLFWYQQALGQGPEFLTYFQNEAQLDKSGLPSDRFFAERPEGSVSTLKIQRTQQEDSAVYLCASSAPGQGVEKLFFGSGTQLSVL.

This clonotype has a count of ten or more. The chain recombines TRBV5-1 with TRBJ2-5; TRBD2 matches 14 bases. The germline gives CDR1 SGHRS, CDR2 YFSETQ. V was pared by 0 bases and J by 3 bases, with 1 base of the junction left unmatched. CDR3 size: 16 residues. CDR3 loop: CASSLAGLAGEETQYF. The CDR3 DNA sequence: TGCGCCAGCAGCTTGGCGGGACTAGCGGGAGAAGAGACCCAGTACTTC.

This clonotype was detected ten times or more. The J gene is TRBJ2-1, the V gene TRBV18; D possibly corresponds to TRBD2 (5 bases). With 2 bases removed from V and 1 base from J, the gap between germline ends came to 9 bases. The CDR3 covers 15 residues. Germline assignment: CDR1 KGHSH and CDR2 LQKENI. The DNA of the CDR3 is TGTGCCAGCTCACCAACAGCGGAGTCCTACAATGAGCAGTTCTTC. Protein product: CASSPTAESYNEQFF.